This T cell receptor (beta chain) was profiled in a study of shared clonotypes between healthy human individuals. In the original workflow: Junction-only sequences without quality scores came from ImmunoSEQ, so filtering differed. This table comes from immunoSEQ multiplex PCR, and its TCRdb copy is limited to in-frame clones, with some not included. V and J calls and clone size are those listed in that table; D and trimming were worked out from the DNA. The table has 2,500,000 or so clones, around 92% seen once. Trimming cost V 0 bases and J 2 bases, with 8 bases left between them. The CDR3 is made up of 15 amino acids. Per germline, CDR1 SGDLS and CDR2 YYNGEE. With respect to this clone: Its antigen is currently unknown.

General study points: Larger estimated richness was generally recorded for naive subsets relative to memory subsets.

The chain links TRBV9 to TRBJ2-2, with D possibly being TRBD2 (6 bases). The clonotype comes from a man aged 18 to 29 in good health. Some clones in this sample may be carry-over from other donors' samples. The sequenced material came from naive CD4+ T cells from PBMCs. Subset reported: CD45RA+ positively selected. CDR3 bases: TGTGCCAGCAGCGTAGACGGGAGTAACACCGGGGAGCTGTTTTTT. Translation gives CASSVDGSNTGELFF.